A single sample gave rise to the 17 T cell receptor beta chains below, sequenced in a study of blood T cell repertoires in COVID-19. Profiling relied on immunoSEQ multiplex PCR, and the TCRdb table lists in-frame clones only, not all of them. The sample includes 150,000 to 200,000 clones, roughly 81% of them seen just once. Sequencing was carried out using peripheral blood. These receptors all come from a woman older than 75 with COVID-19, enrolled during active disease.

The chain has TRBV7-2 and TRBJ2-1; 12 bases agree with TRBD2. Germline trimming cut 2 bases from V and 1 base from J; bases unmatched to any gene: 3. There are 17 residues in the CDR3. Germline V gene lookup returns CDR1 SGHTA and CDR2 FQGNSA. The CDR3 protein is CASSLRGLAGSYNEQFF. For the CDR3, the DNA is TGTGCCAGCAGCTTACGGGGACTAGCGGGTTCCTACAATGAGCAGTTCTTC.

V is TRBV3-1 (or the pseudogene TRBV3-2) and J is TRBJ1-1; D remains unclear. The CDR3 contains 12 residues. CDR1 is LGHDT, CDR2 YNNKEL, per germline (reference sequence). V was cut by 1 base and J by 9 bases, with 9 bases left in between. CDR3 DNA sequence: TGTGCCAGCAGCCAAGGTGATGAGAAAGCTTTCTTT. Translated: CASSQGDEKAFF.

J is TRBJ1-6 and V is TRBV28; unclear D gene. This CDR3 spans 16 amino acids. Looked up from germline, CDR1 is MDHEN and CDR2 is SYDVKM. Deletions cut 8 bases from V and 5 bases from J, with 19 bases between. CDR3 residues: CASDTRGSSNNSPLHF. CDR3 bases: TGTGCCAGCGATACCCGGGGTTCCTCGAATAATTCACCCCTCCACTTT.

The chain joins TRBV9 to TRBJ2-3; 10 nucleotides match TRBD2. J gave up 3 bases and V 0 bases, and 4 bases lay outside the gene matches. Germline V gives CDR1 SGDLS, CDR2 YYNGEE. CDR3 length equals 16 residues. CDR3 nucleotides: TGTGCCAGCAGCGTAGGAGTAGCGGGGGGTACAGATACGCAGTATTTT. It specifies CASSVGVAGGTDTQYF.

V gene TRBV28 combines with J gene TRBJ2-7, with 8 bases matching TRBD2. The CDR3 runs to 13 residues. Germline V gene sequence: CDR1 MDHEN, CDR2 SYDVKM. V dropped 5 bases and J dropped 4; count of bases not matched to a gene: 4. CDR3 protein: CASSRTSPYEQYF. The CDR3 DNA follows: TGTGCCAGCAGTAGGACTAGCCCGTACGAGCAGTACTTC.

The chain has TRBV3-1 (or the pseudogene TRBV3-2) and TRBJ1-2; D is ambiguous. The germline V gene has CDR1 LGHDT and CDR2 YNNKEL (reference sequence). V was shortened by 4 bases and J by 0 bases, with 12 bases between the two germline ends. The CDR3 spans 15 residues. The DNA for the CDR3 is TGTGCCAGCAGCCTCCAAGAAGGAGCTAACTATGGCTACACCTTC. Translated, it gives CASSLQEGANYGYTF.

The CDR3 reads CASSDWGTGVAEQFF. Here the CDR3 DNA reads TGTGCCAGCAGTGACTGGGGGACAGGGGTTGCTGAGCAGTTCTTC. The chain recombines TRBV6-4 with TRBJ2-1, with 10 bases fitting TRBD1. The germline gives CDR1 MRHNA, CDR2 SNTAGT. The junction had 6 bases not matched to a gene; V was cut back by 1 base and J by 9 bases. This CDR3 region has 15 residues.

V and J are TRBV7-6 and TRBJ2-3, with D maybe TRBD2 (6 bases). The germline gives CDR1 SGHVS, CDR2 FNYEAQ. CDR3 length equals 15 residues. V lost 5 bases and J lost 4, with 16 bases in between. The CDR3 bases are TGTGCCAGCAGCCCCAGACTAGTAGGGGCAGATACGCAGTATTTT. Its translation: CASSPRLVGADTQYF.

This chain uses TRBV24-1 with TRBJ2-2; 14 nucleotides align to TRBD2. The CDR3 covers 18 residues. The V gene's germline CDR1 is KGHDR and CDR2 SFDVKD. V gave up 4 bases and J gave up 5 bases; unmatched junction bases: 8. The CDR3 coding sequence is TGTGCCACCAGTGACCAGGGACTAGCGGGAGTTGTGACCGGGGAGCTGTTTTTT. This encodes CATSDQGLAGVVTGELFF.

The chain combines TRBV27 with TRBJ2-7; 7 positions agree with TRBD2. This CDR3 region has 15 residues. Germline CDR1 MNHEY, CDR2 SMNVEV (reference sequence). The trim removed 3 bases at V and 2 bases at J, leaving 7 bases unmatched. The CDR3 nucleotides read TGTGCCAGCAGTTTTAGTAGCGGGCTTCCCTACGAGCAGTACTTC. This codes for CASSFSSGLPYEQYF.

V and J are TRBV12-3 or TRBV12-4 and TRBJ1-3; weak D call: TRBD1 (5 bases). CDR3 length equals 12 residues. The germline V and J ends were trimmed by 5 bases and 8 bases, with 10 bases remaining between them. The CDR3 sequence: CASSPGFDTIYF. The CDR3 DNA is TGTGCCAGCAGTCCAGGGTTCGACACCATATATTTT.

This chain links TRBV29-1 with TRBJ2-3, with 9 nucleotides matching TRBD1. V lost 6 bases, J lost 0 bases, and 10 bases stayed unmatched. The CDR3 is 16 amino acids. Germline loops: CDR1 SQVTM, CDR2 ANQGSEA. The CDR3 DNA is TGCAGCGTGCGCCGGGACAGGGCAACTAGCACAGATACGCAGTATTTT. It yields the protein CSVRRDRATSTDTQYF.

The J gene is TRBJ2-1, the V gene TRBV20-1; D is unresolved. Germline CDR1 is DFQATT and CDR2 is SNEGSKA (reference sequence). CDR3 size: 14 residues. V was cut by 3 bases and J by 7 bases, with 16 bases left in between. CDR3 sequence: CSASASRGVNEQFF. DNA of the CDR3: TGCAGTGCTAGTGCCTCTAGAGGAGTGAATGAGCAGTTCTTC.

CDR3 loop: CASSLVALQETQYF. The CDR3 DNA reads as TGTGCCAGCAGCTTAGTAGCGCTCCAAGAGACCCAGTACTTC. This rearrangement joins TRBV11-3 to TRBJ2-5; D might be TRBD2 (5 bases). Looked up from germline, CDR1 is SGHNT and CDR2 is YENEEA. CDR3 length: 14 residues. The V end was cut by 1 base, the J end by 1 base, with 7 bases between.

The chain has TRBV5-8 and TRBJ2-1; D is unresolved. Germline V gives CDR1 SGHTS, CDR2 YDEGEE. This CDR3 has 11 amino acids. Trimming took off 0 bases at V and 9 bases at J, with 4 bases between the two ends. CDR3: CASSLVSEQFF. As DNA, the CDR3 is TGTGCCAGCAGCTTGGTTAGTGAGCAGTTCTTC.

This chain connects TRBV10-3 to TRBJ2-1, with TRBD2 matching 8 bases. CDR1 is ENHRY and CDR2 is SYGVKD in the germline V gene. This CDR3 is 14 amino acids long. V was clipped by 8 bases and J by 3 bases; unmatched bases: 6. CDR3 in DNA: TGTGCCATCTACGCGGGAGGTCTCTACAATGAGCAGTTCTTC. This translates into CAIYAGGLYNEQFF.

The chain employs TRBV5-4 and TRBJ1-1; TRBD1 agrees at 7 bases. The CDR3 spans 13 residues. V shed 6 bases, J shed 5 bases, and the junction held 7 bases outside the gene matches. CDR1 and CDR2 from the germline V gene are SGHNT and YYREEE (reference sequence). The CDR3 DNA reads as TGTGCCAGCACCCTTGACAGGGTAACTGAAGCTTTCTTT. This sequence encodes CASTLDRVTEAFF.